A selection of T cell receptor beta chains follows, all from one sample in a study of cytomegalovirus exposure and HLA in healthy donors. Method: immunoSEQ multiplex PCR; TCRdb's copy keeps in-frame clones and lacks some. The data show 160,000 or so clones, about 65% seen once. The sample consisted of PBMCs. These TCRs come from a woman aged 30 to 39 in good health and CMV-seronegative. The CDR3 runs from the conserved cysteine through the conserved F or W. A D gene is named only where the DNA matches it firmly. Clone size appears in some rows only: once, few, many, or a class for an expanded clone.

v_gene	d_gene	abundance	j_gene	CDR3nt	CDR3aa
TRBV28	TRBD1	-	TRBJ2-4	TGTGCCAGCAGTCCGACAGGGCCCCGAGCGGTAGCCAAAAACATTCAGTACTTC	CASSPTGPRAVAKNIQYF
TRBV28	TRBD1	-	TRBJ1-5	TGTGCCATCGGACAGGGAGCGGCTCAGCCCCAGCATTTT	CAIGQGAAQPQHF
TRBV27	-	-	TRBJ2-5	TGTGCCAGCAGTCAGGGAGAGACCCAGTACTTC	CASSQGETQYF
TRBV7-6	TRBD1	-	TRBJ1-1	TGTGCCAGCAGCCAAATCGCAGGGGGCGGGGCTGAAGCTTTCTTT	CASSQIAGGGAEAFF
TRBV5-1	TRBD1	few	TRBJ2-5	TGCGCCAGCCGTCCATCCGGGACAGGCCTCGGGACCCAGTACTTC	CASRPSGTGLGTQYF
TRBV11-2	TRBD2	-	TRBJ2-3	TGTGCCAGCACCCTGGGACTAGCGGTAGATACGCAGTATTTT	CASTLGLAVDTQYF
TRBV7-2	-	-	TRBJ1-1	TGTGCCAGCAGCCACTCCCTTGTTTCTGAAGCTTTCTTT	CASSHSLVSEAFF
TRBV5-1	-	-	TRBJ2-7	TGCGCCAGCAGCTTGGGGCAGGGAAATCGAGAGCAGTACTTC	CASSLGQGNREQYF
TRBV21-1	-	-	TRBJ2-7	TGTGCCAGCAGCAAAGCGTGGGGCCGCCTTGGGACTAGCGGGAGGTACGAGCAGTACTTC	CASSKAWGRLGTSGRYEQYF
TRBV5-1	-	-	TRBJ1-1	TGCGCCAGCAGCTTGGTAGCAGGGGACACTGAAGCTTTCTTT	CASSLVAGDTEAFF
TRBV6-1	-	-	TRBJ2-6	TGTGCCAGCAGTAGTATCGGTTTGGCCAACGTCCTGACTTTC	CASSSIGLANVLTF
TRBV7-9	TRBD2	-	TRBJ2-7	TGTGCCAGCAGCTCGTCGACTAGCGGTTCCTACGAGCAGTACTTC	CASSSSTSGSYEQYF
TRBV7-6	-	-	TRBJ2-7	TGTGCCAGCAGCTTACGTTCTTGGGGCCAAAGCTCCTACGAGCAGTACTTC	CASSLRSWGQSSYEQYF
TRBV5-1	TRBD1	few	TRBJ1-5	TGCGCCAGCAGCACAGGGACAGGGAACAATCAGCCCCAGCATTTT	CASSTGTGNNQPQHF
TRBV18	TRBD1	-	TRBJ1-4	TGTGCCAGCTCACCCCGGGACAGTTCTGAAAAACTGTTTTTT	CASSPRDSSEKLFF
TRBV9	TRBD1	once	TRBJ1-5	TGTGCCAGTGGGACAGGGGGTCGCAATCAGCCCCAGCATTTT	CASGTGGRNQPQHF
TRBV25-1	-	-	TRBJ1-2	TGTGCCAGCAGTGAACCCCAAGGCTTCACAGGGAACTATGGCTACACCTTC	CASSEPQGFTGNYGYTF
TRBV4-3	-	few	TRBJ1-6	TGCGCCAGCAGCCGCAGGACCGGGGATTCACCCCTCCACTTT	CASSRRTGDSPLHF
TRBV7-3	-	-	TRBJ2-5	TGTGCCAGCAGCTTAACTGCGGGGGCGAGAGAGACCCAGTACTTC	CASSLTAGARETQYF
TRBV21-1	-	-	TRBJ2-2	TGTGCCAGCAGTAAGAGGGAGGCGAACACCGGGGAGCTGTTTTTT	CASSKREANTGELFF
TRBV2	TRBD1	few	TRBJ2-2	TGTGCCAGCAGGTCGGGACAGGGGGCCGGGGAGCTGTTTTTT	CASRSGQGAGELFF
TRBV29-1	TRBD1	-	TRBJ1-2	TGCAGCGTTGACCTGACAGGGGCTAACTATGGCTACACCTTC	CSVDLTGANYGYTF
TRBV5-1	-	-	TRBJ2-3	TGCGCCAGCAGCTTCGGACTGATCACAGATACGCAGTATTTT	CASSFGLITDTQYF
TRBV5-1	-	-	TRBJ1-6	TGCGCCAGCAGCTTCGACGGGGGTGAGTCACCCCTCCACTTT	CASSFDGGESPLHF